These 32 T cell receptor beta chains were all obtained from the same sample, sequenced in a study of blood T cell repertoires in COVID-19. Sequencing used immunoSEQ multiplex PCR; TCRdb keeps in-frame clones, though not all of them. The profile covers about 300,000 clones, with more than 70% appearing a single time and 1.5% to 2% taken by the ten largest. The sequencing input was peripheral blood. Receptor source: a woman aged 25 to 39 with COVID-19, enrolled during active disease.

The V and J genes are TRBV18 and TRBJ2-1, with 8 bases that match TRBD1. The CDR3 is made up of 14 amino acids. The J segment lost 2 bases and the V segment lost 6 bases, leaving 3 bases of the junction unmatched. CDR1 KGHSH and CDR2 LQKENI come from the germline V gene. For the CDR3, the DNA is TGTGCCAGCTCGGAACAGGGGGCCTACAATGAGCAGTTCTTC. It specifies CASSEQGAYNEQFF.

This chain connects TRBV19 to TRBJ2-5; TRBD1 agrees at 8 bases. The trim removed 6 bases at V and 1 base at J, leaving 7 bases unmatched. The CDR3 contains 15 residues. CDR1 LNHDA and CDR2 SQIVND come from the germline V gene (reference sequence). Here the CDR3 DNA reads TGTGCCAGTAGACAGGGGGGTCTTCTCCAAGAGACCCAGTACTTC. It specifies CASRQGGLLQETQYF.

This clone has just a few counts. The CDR3 sequence: CASSGPDRGEQFF. CDR3 coding DNA: TGTGCCAGCAGTGGCCCCGACAGGGGTGAGCAGTTCTTC. The chain employs TRBV2 and TRBJ2-1; 8 positions agree with TRBD1. The CDR3 length is 13 residues. After removal of 4 bases from V and 9 bases from J, the junction contained 5 bases not matched to a gene. CDR1 is SNHLY and CDR2 is FYNNEI in the germline V gene.

The chain employs TRBV7-6 and TRBJ2-1; TRBD2 might be the D (5 bases). Deletions cut 5 bases from V and 1 base from J, with 12 bases between. Germline V lookup: CDR1 SGHVS, CDR2 FNYEAQ. The CDR3 runs to 15 residues. The CDR3 DNA is TGTGCCAGCAGCCTCGGACTTACTTCCTACAATGAGCAGTTCTTC. Its translation is CASSLGLTSYNEQFF.

This clone was picked up one time. The rearrangement uses TRBV18 and TRBJ2-3; D may be TRBD1 (5 bases). Trimming cost V 6 bases and J 1 base, with 20 bases left between them. Germline V gene sequence: CDR1 KGHSH, CDR2 LQKENI. The CDR3 has 17 residues. The CDR3 here is CASSLNLQGRGTDTQYF. The CDR3 DNA follows: TGTGCCAGCTCCCTAAACCTTCAGGGTCGCGGCACAGATACGCAGTATTTT.

This clone was seen more than once but under ten times. The V gene is TRBV18, the J gene TRBJ1-1; D is unclear. The CDR3 is made up of 15 amino acids. The germline V gene encodes CDR1 KGHSH and CDR2 LQKENI. The V end lost 5 bases, the J end lost 3 bases, and 16 bases lay between the germline ends. CDR3 nucleotides: TGTGCCAGCTCAAATTCGCCCGTGTCGGACACTGAAGCTTTCTTT. It specifies CASSNSPVSDTEAFF.

The V and J genes are TRBV11-3 and TRBJ2-3, with TRBD2 matching over 10 bases. Trimming took 3 bases from V and 2 from J; bases not matched to a gene: 5. Germline V gene sequence: CDR1 SGHNT, CDR2 YENEEA. This CDR3 spans 16 amino acids. CDR3 region: CASSFGLAVNTDTQYF. CDR3 sequence (DNA): TGTGCCAGCAGCTTTGGACTAGCGGTAAACACAGATACGCAGTATTTT.

The chain couples TRBV5-6 to TRBJ2-7; D remains unclear. The V end lost 1 base, the J end lost 6 bases, and 8 bases lay between the germline ends. Germline V CDR1 and CDR2: SGHDT, YYEEEE. The CDR3 length is 12 residues. This CDR3 is CASSLLSGEQYV. The CDR3, as DNA: TGTGCCAGCAGCTTGTTGTCCGGCGAGCAGTACGTC.

This chain links TRBV4-1 with TRBJ2-7; possible D gene TRBD2, 6 bases. This CDR3 has 16 residues. Germline CDR1 and CDR2: MGHRA and YSYEKL. V was shortened by 0 bases and J by 3 bases, with 15 bases between the two germline ends. The CDR3 here is CASSQDGLGTGYEQYF. CDR3 bases: TGCGCCAGCAGCCAAGATGGGCTGGGGACTGGCTACGAGCAGTACTTC.

The chain recombines TRBV2 with TRBJ2-7, with 9 bases fitting TRBD1. Unmatched junction bases numbered 7, after V lost 2 bases and J lost 11 bases. Germline lookup yields CDR1 SNHLY and CDR2 FYNNEI. The CDR3 is made up of 13 amino acids. CDR3 nucleotides: TGTGCCAGCAGTGAATGGGACAGGGCGGAGGAGTACGTC. It yields the protein CASSEWDRAEEYV.

This chain joins TRBV7-3 and TRBJ1-3; D is uncertain. This CDR3 contains 13 residues. V gave up 3 bases and J gave up 1 base, with 4 bases separating them. Germline assignment: CDR1 SGHTA and CDR2 FQGTGA. The CDR3: CASSFLSGNTIYF. The CDR3 DNA reads as TGTGCCAGCAGCTTCTTGTCTGGAAACACCATATATTTT.

The CDR3 DNA reads as TGTGCCAGCAGTTTAGATGGGTTAGGAGCAGATATGGCCTACACCTTC. Translating gives CASSLDGLGADMAYTF. The chain uses TRBV27 and TRBJ1-2; D is unresolved. V lost 2 bases, J lost 10 bases, and 23 bases lay in between. CDR1 and CDR2 from the germline V gene are MNHEY and SMNVEV (reference sequence). The CDR3 length is 16 residues.

V and J are TRBV6-5 and TRBJ1-2; D call uncertain. The length of the CDR3 is 14 residues. Trimming pared 5 bases from V and 2 bases from J, leaving 12 bases between. Germline lookup yields CDR1 MNHEY and CDR2 SVGAGI. CDR3 residues: CASSSGSSNYGYTF. The DNA of the CDR3 is TGTGCCAGCAGTAGCGGGTCTAGCAACTATGGCTACACCTTC.

This clone was counted between two and nine times. The rearrangement links TRBV3-1 (or the pseudogene TRBV3-2) to TRBJ1-6, with D unresolved. This CDR3 is 16 amino acids long. V was pared by 5 bases and J by 7 bases, with 18 bases between. Germline CDR1 reads LGHDT; CDR2 reads YNNKEL (reference sequence). The CDR3 DNA follows: TGTGCCAGCAGCACCGGGTCCGGGAGCTGGAATTCACCCCTCCACTTT. It codes for CASSTGSGSWNSPLHF.

The genes are TRBV6-5 and TRBJ1-4, with D perhaps TRBD1 (6 bases). The V end was cut by 2 bases, the J end by 5 bases, with 12 bases between. Germline V gene data show CDR1 as MNHEY and CDR2 as SVGAGI. CDR3 length: 15 residues. The CDR3, as DNA: TGTGCCAGCAGTTACGACGGGGGGCCGAATGAAAAACTGTTTTTT. Its translation: CASSYDGGPNEKLFF.

The rearrangement uses TRBV6-2 or TRBV6-3 and TRBJ1-1; D gene ambiguous. The CDR3 consists of 14 residues. Per the germline V gene, CDR1 is MNHEY and CDR2 is SVGEGT. Trimming pared 0 bases from V and 3 bases from J, leaving 8 bases between. CDR3 bases: TGTGCCAGCAGTTACTCTTTAGACTACACTGAAGCTTTCTTT. It encodes CASSYSLDYTEAFF.

The CDR3 coding sequence is TGTGCCACCGGCGGCGGAGGGACCCAGTACTTC. Its translation: CATGGGGTQYF. The V call is TRBV24-1, the J call TRBJ2-5; weak D call: TRBD2 (5 bases). The CDR3 sequence is 11 residues long. Trimming stripped 9 bases from V and 7 bases from J, with 11 bases between. Germline V gene sequence: CDR1 KGHDR, CDR2 SFDVKD.

The rearrangement uses TRBV1 and TRBJ2-2; the table's D call TRBD1 went unverified against the DNA. TRBV1 is shown as a pseudogene. The CDR3 runs to 16 residues. The CDR3 loop reads CTSSPGQEKHTGELFF. DNA for the CDR3: TGCACCAGCAGCCCGGGACAGGAGAAACACACCGGGGAGCTGTTTTTT.

The genes are TRBV14 and TRBJ2-2; D ambiguous. V shed 4 bases and J shed 6 bases, with 12 bases lying between them. Looked up from germline, CDR1 is SGHDN and CDR2 is FVKESK. There are 14 residues in the CDR3. The CDR3 DNA follows: TGTGCCAGCAGCCCCACTATGGTGGCCGGGGAGCTGTTTTTT. This codes for CASSPTMVAGELFF.

The V call is TRBV18, the J call TRBJ1-4; the match to TRBD1 covers 7 bases. J gave up 10 bases and V 6 bases, and 14 bases lay outside the gene matches. This CDR3 is 15 amino acids long. The germline gives CDR1 KGHSH, CDR2 LQKENI. For the CDR3, the DNA is TGTGCCAGCTCCCCCGGGACAGACGCGATTGGAAAACTGTTTTTT. As protein: CASSPGTDAIGKLFF. The entire variable domain, with the rest obtained from reference TRBV18 and TRBJ1-4, is as follows: NAGVMQNPRHLVRRRGQEARLRCSPMKGHSHVYWYRQLPEEGLKFMVYLQKENIIDESGMPKERFSAEFPKEGPSILRIQQVVRGDSAAYFCASSPGTDAIGKLFFGSGTQLSVL.

The CDR3 spells CASSEGTSQPQHF. The CDR3 nucleotides read TGTGCCAGCAGTGAAGGGACAAGTCAGCCCCAGCATTTT. The V gene is TRBV2, the J gene TRBJ1-5; TRBD1 might be the D (5 bases). With 1 base removed from V and 6 bases from J, the gap between germline ends came to 7 bases. This CDR3 is built from 13 residues. The germline V gene has CDR1 SNHLY and CDR2 FYNNEI.

The rearrangement links TRBV5-1 to TRBJ1-4, with D perhaps matching TRBD1 (6 bases). Trimming took off 0 bases at V and 5 bases at J, with 8 bases between the two ends. Germline values: CDR1 SGHRS, CDR2 YFSETQ. The CDR3 consists of 14 residues. CDR3 DNA sequence: TGCGCCAGCAGCTTGGTCAGGGGAAATGAAAAACTGTTTTTT. Its translation is CASSLVRGNEKLFF.

The rearrangement uses TRBV11-2 and TRBJ1-1; TRBD1 might be the D (5 bases). Germline CDR1 is SGHAT and CDR2 is FQNNGV. V lost 5 bases and J lost 4, with 17 bases in between. The CDR3 covers 15 residues. In DNA form, the CDR3 reads TGTGCCAGCAGCGGAACAGGTCCCCAGGGCACTGAAGCTTTCTTT. The encoded protein is CASSGTGPQGTEAFF.

V gene TRBV5-8 combines with J gene TRBJ1-5, with D perhaps TRBD1 (5 bases). V dropped 1 base and J dropped 4 bases, with 15 bases sitting between them. This CDR3 is 16 amino acids long. Germline V gives CDR1 SGHTS, CDR2 YDEGEE. This chain's CDR3 is CASSLRPRVENQPQHF. The CDR3 bases are TGTGCCAGCAGCTTGAGGCCCAGGGTGGAAAATCAGCCCCAGCATTTT.

This chain links TRBV10-2 with TRBJ2-7, with TRBD2 identical over 7 bases. From germline, CDR1 is WSHSY and CDR2 SAAADI. The ends lost 10 bases at V and 4 bases at J; junction bases unmatched: 4. The CDR3 consists of 11 residues. CDR3 DNA: TGCGCCACCTACGGGGGGTACGAGCAGTACTTC. Its translation: CATYGGYEQYF.

The chain links TRBV5-1 to TRBJ2-1; 9 bases align to TRBD2. Germline V CDR1 and CDR2: SGHRS, YFSETQ. The CDR3 has 16 residues. With V trimmed by 3 bases and J by 0 bases, 4 bases remained unmatched. Here the CDR3 DNA reads TGCGCCAGCAGCTCCAGTAGCGGGGGCTCCTACAATGAGCAGTTCTTC. It translates to CASSSSSGGSYNEQFF.

The chain carries TRBV5-6 and TRBJ2-1; TRBD1 might be the D (6 bases). The length of the CDR3 is 14 residues. Trimming removed 3 bases from V and 1 base from J, with 8 bases in between. Per the germline V gene, CDR1 is SGHDT and CDR2 is YYEEEE. The CDR3 sequence: CASSYGQSYNEQFF. The CDR3 DNA is TGTGCCAGCAGCTACGGACAGTCCTACAATGAGCAGTTCTTC.

V usage is TRBV27 and J usage is TRBJ2-3, with TRBD1 matching over 8 bases. J lost 1 base, V lost 8 bases, and 5 bases had no gene match. CDR1 and CDR2 (germline): MNHEY, SMNVEV (reference sequence). The length of the CDR3 is 14 residues. The CDR3 sequence: CASRQGLRTDTQYF. In DNA, the CDR3 is TGTGCCAGCCGACAGGGGCTACGCACAGATACGCAGTATTTT.

The chain recombines TRBV2 with TRBJ2-3, with 11 bases matching TRBD2. The germline V gene has CDR1 SNHLY and CDR2 FYNNEI. The ends lost 4 bases at V and 5 bases at J; junction bases unmatched: 5. CDR3 length equals 15 residues. The DNA for the CDR3 is TGTGCCAGCAGTGGTAGCGGGGGGGCTAGAGATACGCAGTATTTT. Its translation: CASSGSGGARDTQYF.

The chain couples TRBV14 to TRBJ1-1; D uncertain. The CDR3 contains 13 residues. Trimming pared 1 base from V and 5 bases from J, leaving 8 bases between. Germline loops: CDR1 SGHDN, CDR2 FVKESK. CDR3 nucleotide sequence: TGTGCCAGCAGCCAAGTACTTTGGACTGAAGCTTTCTTT. This codes for CASSQVLWTEAFF.

The rearrangement links TRBV25-1 to TRBJ1-1; D is possibly TRBD1 (5 bases). The CDR3 length is 13 residues. V was cut by 6 bases and J by 4 bases, with 12 bases left in between. Germline lookup yields CDR1 MGHDK and CDR2 SYGVNS. The CDR3 DNA reads as TGTGCCAGCAGCCCGGGGGGGTTCACTGAAGCTTTCTTT. Its translation is CASSPGGFTEAFF.

The rearrangement links TRBV6-1 to TRBJ1-5; D might be TRBD1 (5 bases). CDR3 length: 14 amino acids. V was shortened by 2 bases and J by 1 base, with 6 bases between the two germline ends. Germline V gene sequence: CDR1 MNHNS, CDR2 SASEGT. The CDR3 region is CASSERGSNQPQHF. The CDR3 DNA reads as TGTGCCAGCAGTGAACGGGGGAGCAATCAGCCCCAGCATTTT.